Each of the 27 T cell receptor beta chains below was sequenced from the same sample in a study of cytomegalovirus exposure and HLA in healthy donors. Using immunoSEQ multiplex PCR, the repertoire was profiled, and TCRdb retains in-frame clones only, with some absent. The data show 190,000 or so clones, roughly 84% seen once. What was sequenced was PBMCs. The receptors shown here come from a woman in her twenties or thirties in good health and CMV-seropositive.

V and J are TRBV5-4 and TRBJ1-3; 9 bases align to TRBD1. CDR1 and CDR2 from the germline V gene are SGHNT and YYREEE (reference sequence). With V trimmed by 0 bases and J by 0 bases, 4 bases remained unmatched. The CDR3 spans 17 residues. CDR3: CASSLGQGGFSGNTIYF. In DNA, the CDR3 is TGTGCCAGCAGCTTGGGACAGGGGGGCTTCTCTGGAAACACCATATATTTT. The full variable domain, its missing parts supplied by reference TRBV5-4 and TRBJ1-3, is ETGVTQSPTHLIKTRGQQVTLRCSSQSGHNTVSWYQQALGQGPQFIFQYYREEENGRGNFPPRFSGLQFPNYSSELNVNALELDDSALYLCASSLGQGGFSGNTIYFGEGSWLTVV.

This clone is a singleton in its sample. The V gene is TRBV11-2, the J gene TRBJ1-1, with D perhaps matching TRBD1 (6 bases). This CDR3 is built from 16 residues. Trimming removed 3 bases from V and 1 base from J, with 15 bases in between. From germline, CDR1 is SGHAT and CDR2 FQNNGV. For the CDR3, the DNA is TGTGCCAGCAGCTTCAGGGAGGGGGAACCGAACACTGAAGCTTTCTTT. This translates into CASSFREGEPNTEAFF.

V usage is TRBV19 and J usage is TRBJ2-2, with D perhaps matching TRBD1 (5 bases). This CDR3 comprises 13 residues. Looked up from germline, CDR1 is LNHDA and CDR2 is SQIVND (reference sequence). The V and J ends lost 4 bases and 6 bases respectively, with 9 bases between them. Here the CDR3 reads CASSTGSAGELFF. In nucleotides, the CDR3 is TGTGCCAGTAGTACAGGGTCAGCCGGGGAGCTGTTTTTT.

This chain uses TRBV5-4 with TRBJ1-2; TRBD1 agrees at 10 bases. Unmatched junction bases numbered 4, after V lost 4 bases and J lost 7 bases. CDR1 and CDR2 (germline): SGHNT, YYREEE (reference sequence). The CDR3 length is 13 residues. In DNA form, the CDR3 reads TGTGCCAGCAGCCCACGGACAGGGGGTGGCTACACCTTC. Translating it yields CASSPRTGGGYTF.

The chain combines TRBV2 with TRBJ2-1; 12 nucleotides line up with TRBD2. The length of the CDR3 is 15 residues. Germline CDR1 and CDR2: SNHLY and FYNNEI. Trimming took 4 bases from V and 4 from J; bases not matched to a gene: 2. The CDR3, as DNA: TGTGCCAGCAGTGGAGGGACTAGCGGGTACAATGAGCAGTTCTTC. This translates into CASSGGTSGYNEQFF.

The gene calls are TRBV28 and TRBJ1-5; D call uncertain. Trimming took off 4 bases at V and 1 base at J, with 11 bases between the two ends. Germline lookup yields CDR1 MDHEN and CDR2 SYDVKM. The CDR3 is 15 amino acids. Here the CDR3 DNA reads TGTGCCAGCAGTTCCCAGGCGTACAGCAATCAGCCCCAGCATTTT. Protein sequence: CASSSQAYSNQPQHF.

The table lists this clone with a few counts. The chain combines TRBV19 with TRBJ2-7; D gene ambiguous. Trimming pared 4 bases from V and 5 bases from J, leaving 9 bases between. Germline lookup yields CDR1 LNHDA and CDR2 SQIVND (reference sequence). This CDR3 is 12 amino acids long. The CDR3 DNA sequence: TGTGCCAGTAGTAGCGGCACCCACGAGCAGTACTTC. Translated: CASSSGTHEQYF.

This chain joins TRBV9 and TRBJ2-3; D not certain. V was trimmed by 3 bases and J by 0 bases, leaving 8 bases between them. Germline CDR1 is SGDLS and CDR2 is YYNGEE. This CDR3 region has 14 residues. For the CDR3, the DNA is TGTGCCAGCAGCGGAGGCTACAGCACAGATACGCAGTATTTT. Its translation: CASSGGYSTDTQYF.

This sequence joins TRBV19 and TRBJ1-5; 8 nucleotides agree with TRBD1. Germline loops: CDR1 LNHDA, CDR2 SQIVND (reference sequence). This CDR3 is 21 amino acids long. With V trimmed by 3 bases and J by 3 bases, 22 bases remained unmatched. This CDR3 reads CASSISRDRLVLAAHNQPQHF. The CDR3 DNA sequence: TGTGCCAGTAGTATTTCTAGGGACAGGCTTGTATTGGCGGCCCACAATCAGCCCCAGCATTTT.

The chain employs TRBV28 and TRBJ2-5; no clear D gene. The germline CDR1 and CDR2 sequences are MDHEN and SYDVKM. CDR3 length: 17 amino acids. V was pared by 4 bases and J by 1 base, with 19 bases between. The CDR3 region has the DNA TGTGCCAGCAGTTCGGGTTCCATTTTCTTCCCCCAAGAGACCCAGTACTTC. Its protein is CASSSGSIFFPQETQYF.

V is TRBV28 and J is TRBJ2-7, with TRBD2 matching 10 bases. Germline CDR1 and CDR2: MDHEN and SYDVKM. The CDR3 totals 15 residues. The ends lost 1 base at V and 6 bases at J; junction bases unmatched: 6. In nucleotides, the CDR3 is TGTGCCAGCAGTTTATCGGCTAGCGGGAGTAGCGAGCAGTACTTC. Encoded protein: CASSLSASGSSEQYF.

The rearrangement uses TRBV30 and TRBJ2-7; D may be TRBD2 (5 bases). The CDR3 has 13 residues. The V gene's germline CDR1 is GTSNPN and CDR2 SVGIG (reference sequence). V shed 4 bases and J shed 7 bases, with 17 bases lying between them. The CDR3 nucleotides read TGTGCCTGGACTCATAAGAGGGTTGCGGAGCAGTACTTC. Amino acid sequence: CAWTHKRVAEQYF.

This chain joins TRBV30 and TRBJ2-1; D perhaps matches TRBD2 (6 bases). CDR3 length: 17 residues. Germline V gene data show CDR1 as GTSNPN and CDR2 as SVGIG (reference sequence). V was cut by 0 bases and J by 4 bases, with 19 bases left in between. The CDR3 sequence is CAWSVVQRAAFYNEQFF. CDR3 sequence (DNA): TGTGCCTGGAGTGTAGTGCAGCGGGCCGCCTTTTACAATGAGCAGTTCTTC.

The chain recombines TRBV27 with TRBJ2-7, with 9 bases identical to TRBD1. This CDR3 is 15 amino acids long. Germline loops: CDR1 MNHEY, CDR2 SMNVEV (reference sequence). V gave up 4 bases and J gave up 2 bases; unmatched junction bases: 6. The CDR3 DNA sequence: TGTGCCAGCAGTTGGACAGGGGACCCTGCCTACGAGCAGTACTTC. Translating it yields CASSWTGDPAYEQYF.

The chain recombines TRBV11-1 with TRBJ1-1; 7 nucleotides match TRBD1. The CDR3 consists of 15 residues. Germline assignment: CDR1 SGHAT and CDR2 FQDESV (reference sequence). After removal of 3 bases from V and 0 bases from J, the junction contained 4 bases not matched to a gene. The CDR3 DNA is TGTGCCAGCAGCTTCAACAGGGGATTGAACACTGAAGCTTTCTTT. It yields the protein CASSFNRGLNTEAFF.

J is TRBJ1-2 and V is TRBV6-5; the match to TRBD1 covers 10 bases. Germline values: CDR1 MNHEY, CDR2 SVGAGI. The CDR3 sequence is 13 residues long. V was clipped by 5 bases and J by 8 bases; unmatched bases: 5. DNA of the CDR3: TGTGCCAGCAGTAGACAGGGGGCAGGGGGCTACACCTTC. Protein product: CASSRQGAGGYTF.

This clone has more than one count but fewer than ten. This chain links TRBV5-6 with TRBJ1-2; D is unclear. Germline assignment: CDR1 SGHDT and CDR2 YYEEEE. The CDR3 sequence is 15 residues long. V lost 0 bases to trimming and J lost 4 bases, with 13 bases between them. CDR3 in amino acids: CASSLEADDFYGYTF. The CDR3 coding sequence is TGTGCCAGCAGCTTGGAGGCAGACGACTTCTATGGCTACACCTTC.

The rearrangement joins TRBV5-1 to TRBJ1-1; D ambiguous. CDR1 and CDR2 (germline): SGHRS, YFSETQ. V was pared by 0 bases and J by 1 base, with 4 bases between. The CDR3 totals 13 residues. The CDR3 sequence is CASSLEQNTEAFF. Here the CDR3 DNA reads TGCGCCAGCAGCTTGGAACAGAACACTGAAGCTTTCTTT.

In its sample, this clone was seen a few times. The chain uses TRBV12-5 and TRBJ1-3; the D gene is possibly TRBD1 (5 bases). Trimming pared 1 base from V and 0 bases from J, leaving 7 bases between. The CDR3 sequence is 15 residues long. Per germline, CDR1 LGHNT and CDR2 FRNRAP. DNA for the CDR3: TGTGCTAGTGGTTTGGACACAGGCTCTGGAAACACCATATATTTT. This translates into CASGLDTGSGNTIYF.

The chain links TRBV29-1 to TRBJ2-5; 8 bases are a match to TRBD1. CDR3 size: 13 residues. V gave up 5 bases and J gave up 2 bases; unmatched junction bases: 4. Germline V gene sequence: CDR1 SQVTM, CDR2 ANQGSEA. CDR3 sequence: CSVRGQGQETQYF. The CDR3 DNA reads as TGCAGCGTTCGCGGACAGGGACAAGAGACCCAGTACTTC.

The J gene is TRBJ1-2, the V gene TRBV19, with 8 nucleotides matching TRBD1. CDR1 is LNHDA and CDR2 is SQIVND in the germline V gene (reference sequence). Trimming at V came to 1 base and at J to 7 bases, leaving 8 bases not matched to a gene. The CDR3 contains 15 residues. The CDR3 coding sequence is TGTGCCAGTAGTATAGTCCAGGGGGCACTTGGTGGCTACACCTTC. Translated: CASSIVQGALGGYTF.

V gene TRBV5-1 combines with J gene TRBJ1-1, with D unresolved. The V gene's germline CDR1 is SGHRS and CDR2 YFSETQ. Trimming took 0 bases from V and 7 from J, leaving 10 bases between them. The CDR3 covers 13 residues. The CDR3 nucleotides read TGCGCCAGCAGCTTGGAGTTACGAGTTGAAGCTTTCTTT. Protein sequence: CASSLELRVEAFF.

This clone was counted a few times. This chain connects TRBV19 to TRBJ1-1, with a weak D call TRBD1 (6 bases). CDR3 length: 14 residues. Per the germline V gene, CDR1 is LNHDA and CDR2 is SQIVND (reference sequence). V was pared by 6 bases and J by 1 base, with 12 bases between. CDR3 in amino acids: CASSGGQWNTEAFF. CDR3 DNA: TGTGCCAGTAGCGGAGGACAGTGGAACACTGAAGCTTTCTTT.

The chain's CDR3 is CASSLGGGRFDEQYF. The DNA of the CDR3 is TGTGCCAGCAGCTTAGGAGGTGGGAGGTTCGACGAGCAGTACTTC. J is TRBJ2-7 and V is TRBV7-9; a possible D gene is TRBD2 (6 bases). Per germline, CDR1 SEHNR and CDR2 FQNEAQ (reference sequence). Trimming removed 1 base at V and 5 bases at J, with 15 bases between. This CDR3 comprises 15 residues.

This clone showed up just a few times. The rearrangement joins TRBV5-1 to TRBJ1-2, with TRBD1 matching over 9 bases. Germline V lookup: CDR1 SGHRS, CDR2 YFSETQ. This CDR3 has 15 amino acids. The V and J ends lost 0 bases and 7 bases, in that order; junction bases with no gene match: 7. The CDR3 protein is CASSLAGGTGIGYTF. CDR3 nucleotide sequence: TGCGCCAGCAGCTTGGCGGGCGGGACAGGGATTGGCTACACCTTC.

The V and J genes are TRBV18 and TRBJ2-7; 8 bases match TRBD2. J lost 6 bases, V lost 6 bases, and 13 bases had no gene match. This CDR3 comprises 15 residues. The V gene's germline CDR1 is KGHSH and CDR2 LQKENI. In DNA, the CDR3 is TGTGCCAGCTCTACCACGACTAGCGTAGTTAGCGAGCAGTACTTC. Protein sequence: CASSTTTSVVSEQYF.

This clone came up many times. This chain links TRBV25-1 with TRBJ2-3; 7 bases match TRBD2. Germline-derived CDR1 and CDR2 are MGHDK and SYGVNS. The CDR3 is 17 residues long. The V gene end was trimmed by 4 bases and the J gene end by 4 bases; junction bases not matched to a gene: 14. This CDR3 reads CASSGRGGSIGSDTQYF. Here the CDR3 DNA reads TGTGCCAGCAGTGGGAGGGGAGGGAGTATAGGGTCAGATACGCAGTATTTT.